This T cell receptor beta chain derives from a study of blood T cell repertoires in COVID-19. Study as a whole: Both acute and convalescent COVID-19 samples were obtained from the United States, Italy and Spain. PBMCs, B-cell-depleted T cells, or T cells were the source of the cDNA or gDNA that made up the material.

This table comes from immunoSEQ multiplex PCR, and its TCRdb copy is limited to in-frame clones, with some not included. There are some 300,000 clones in the sample; nearly 90% occur only once, and around 0.97% lies in the top ten. Those enrolled in Seattle joined during active infection and were followed longitudinally afterward. V lost 1 base and J 4 bases, leaving 7 bases between the germline ends. Germline lookup yields CDR1 SGHTA and CDR2 FQGNSA. This CDR3 comprises 14 residues. The V and J genes are TRBV7-2 and TRBJ2-2; D uncertain. The source material was peripheral blood. The TCR sequence derives from a woman aged 40 to 55 with COVID-19, enrolled during active disease. This chain's CDR3 is CASSLVPITGELFF. As DNA, the CDR3 is TGTGCCAGCAGCTTAGTCCCAATCACCGGGGAGCTGTTTTTT. Full variable domain (outside the CDR3, taken from reference TRBV7-2 and TRBJ2-2): GAGVSQSPSNKVTEKGKDVELRCDPISGHTALYWYRQSLGQGLEFLIYFQGNSAPDKSGLPSDRFSAERTGGSVSTLTIQRTQQEDSAVYLCASSLVPITGELFFGEGSRLTVL.